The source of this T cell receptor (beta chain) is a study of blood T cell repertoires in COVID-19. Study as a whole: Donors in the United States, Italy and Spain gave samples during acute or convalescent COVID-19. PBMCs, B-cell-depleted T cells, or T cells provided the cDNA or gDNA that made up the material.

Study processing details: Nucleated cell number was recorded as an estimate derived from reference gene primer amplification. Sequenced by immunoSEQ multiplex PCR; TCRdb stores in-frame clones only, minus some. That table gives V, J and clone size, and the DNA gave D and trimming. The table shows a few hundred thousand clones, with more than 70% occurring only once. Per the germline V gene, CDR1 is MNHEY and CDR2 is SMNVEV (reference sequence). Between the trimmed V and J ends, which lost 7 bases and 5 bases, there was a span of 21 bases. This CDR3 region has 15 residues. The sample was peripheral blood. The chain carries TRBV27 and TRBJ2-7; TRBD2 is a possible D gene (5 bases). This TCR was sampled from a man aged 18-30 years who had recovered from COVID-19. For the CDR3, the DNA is TGTGCCAGCAATCGCCATGGAGGCTCCGTGAACGAGCAGTACTTC. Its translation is CASNRHGGSVNEQYF.